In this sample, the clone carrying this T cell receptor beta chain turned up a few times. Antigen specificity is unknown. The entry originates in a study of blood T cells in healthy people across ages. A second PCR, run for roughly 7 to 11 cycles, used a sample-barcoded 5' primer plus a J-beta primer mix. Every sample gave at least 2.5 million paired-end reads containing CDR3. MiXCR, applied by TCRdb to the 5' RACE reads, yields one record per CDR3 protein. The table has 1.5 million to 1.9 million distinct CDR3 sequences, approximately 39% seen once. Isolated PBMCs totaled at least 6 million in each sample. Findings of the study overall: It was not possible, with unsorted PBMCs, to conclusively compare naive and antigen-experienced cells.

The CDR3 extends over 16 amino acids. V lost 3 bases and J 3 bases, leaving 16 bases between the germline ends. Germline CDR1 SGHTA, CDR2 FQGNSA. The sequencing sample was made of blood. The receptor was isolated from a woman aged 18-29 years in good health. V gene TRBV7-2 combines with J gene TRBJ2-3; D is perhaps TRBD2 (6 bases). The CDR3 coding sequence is TGTGCCAGCAGCTTGTATGGGCGGGGAGGTACAGATACGCAGTATTTT. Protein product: CASSLYGRGGTDTQYF.